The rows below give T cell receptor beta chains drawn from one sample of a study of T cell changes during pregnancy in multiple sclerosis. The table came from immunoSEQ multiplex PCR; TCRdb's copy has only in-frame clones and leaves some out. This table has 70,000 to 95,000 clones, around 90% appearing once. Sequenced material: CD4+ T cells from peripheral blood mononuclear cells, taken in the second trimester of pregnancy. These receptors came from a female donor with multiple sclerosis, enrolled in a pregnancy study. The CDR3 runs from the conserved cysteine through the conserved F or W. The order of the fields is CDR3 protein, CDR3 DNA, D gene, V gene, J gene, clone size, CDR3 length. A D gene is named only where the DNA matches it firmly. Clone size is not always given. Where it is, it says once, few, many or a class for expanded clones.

CASSERRTGDQPQHF	TGTGCCAGCAGTGAAAGAAGGACAGGGGATCAGCCCCAGCATTTT	TRBD1	TRBV6-1	TRBJ1-5	.	15
CASSSPGQLYEQYF	TGTGCCAGCAGCTCTCCTGGTCAACTCTACGAGCAGTACTTC	.	TRBV12-1	TRBJ2-7	.	14
CASSPAGTGPAEAFF	TGTGCCAGTAGTCCCGCCGGGACAGGCCCCGCTGAAGCTTTCTTT	TRBD1	TRBV19	TRBJ1-1	.	15
CASSISSGGIYEQYF	TGTGCCAGTAGTATCTCTTCAGGGGGCATTTACGAGCAGTACTTC	TRBD1	TRBV19	TRBJ2-7	.	15
CASSYGRGLGPLHF	TGTGCCAGCAGTTACGGCAGGGGTCTCGGACCCCTCCACTTT	.	TRBV6-5	TRBJ1-6	.	14
CASSPGSHNEQFF	TGTGCCAGCTCCCCGGGGTCACACAATGAGCAGTTCTTC	.	TRBV18	TRBJ2-1	.	13
CASSYLAGQGGTQYF	TGTGCCAGCAGTTACTTAGCTGGTCAGGGTGGTACGCAGTATTTT	.	TRBV6-5	TRBJ2-3	.	15
CASGAGESSQPQHF	TGTGCCAGCGGGGCAGGGGAATCTTCCCAGCCCCAGCATTTT	.	TRBV2	TRBJ1-5	.	14
CASSLARQAIGYGYTF	TGTGCCAGCAGCTTGGCACGACAGGCGATAGGCTATGGCTACACCTTC	.	TRBV5-5	TRBJ1-2	.	16
CASSRDRQETQYF	TGTGCCAGCAGTCGGGACAGGCAAGAGACCCAGTACTTC	TRBD1	TRBV2	TRBJ2-5	.	13
CAWSVEGIYEQYF	TGTGCCTGGAGTGTCGAGGGAATCTACGAGCAGTACTTC	.	TRBV30	TRBJ2-7	.	13
CAISEPGLAVNEQFF	TGTGCCATCAGTGAGCCGGGACTAGCGGTAAATGAGCAGTTCTTC	TRBD2	TRBV10-3	TRBJ2-1	once	15
CASSEERTLSGNTIYF	TGTGCCAGCAGTGAAGAGAGGACACTCTCTGGAAACACCATATATTTT	.	TRBV6-1	TRBJ1-3	.	16
CASSVVVSGELFF	TGTGCCAGCAGCGTAGTAGTGTCGGGGGAGCTGTTTTTT	.	TRBV9	TRBJ2-2	.	13
CAITGADNQPQHF	TGTGCCATCACCGGAGCAGACAATCAGCCCCAGCATTTT	.	TRBV10-3	TRBJ1-5	few	13
CASSQGTTPTYEQYF	TGCGCCAGCAGCCAGGGGACAACTCCGACCTACGAGCAGTACTTC	.	TRBV5-1	TRBJ2-7	.	15
CASSFSGGAQDTQYF	TGCGCCAGCAGCTTTAGCGGGGGGGCCCAGGATACGCAGTATTTT	TRBD2	TRBV5-1	TRBJ2-3	.	15
CASRRLQETQYF	TGTGCCAGCAGGCGACTACAAGAGACCCAGTACTTC	.	TRBV7-9	TRBJ2-5	.	12
CASSRGTGNDEQYF	TGTGCCAGCAGCCGGGGGACAGGGAACGACGAGCAGTACTTC	TRBD1	TRBV5-4	TRBJ2-7	.	14
CASSLRGDQPQHF	TGTGCCAGCAGCTTACGGGGGGATCAGCCCCAGCATTTT	.	TRBV7-3	TRBJ1-5	once	13
CASRLLGGSDGYTF	TGTGCCAGCAGACTCTTGGGGGGATCGGATGGCTACACCTTC	.	TRBV27	TRBJ1-2	few	14
CAWSNNMPYGYTF	TGTGCCTGGAGTAACAACATGCCTTATGGCTACACCTTC	.	TRBV30	TRBJ1-2	.	13
CASTVGTGGNTIYF	TGTGCCAGCACGGTTGGGACTGGAGGAAACACCATATATTTT	.	TRBV18	TRBJ1-3	.	14
CASSLRGQETQYF	TGTGCCAGCAGCTTGCGAGGACAAGAGACCCAGTACTTC	.	TRBV7-9	TRBJ2-5	.	13
CASSPRVFTSGANVLTF	TGCGCCAGCAGCCCAAGAGTATTTACCTCTGGGGCCAACGTCCTGACTTTC	.	TRBV4-3	TRBJ2-6	.	17
CASSPDSHDGYTF	TGTGCCAGCTCACCCGACAGCCACGATGGCTACACCTTC	.	TRBV18	TRBJ1-2	.	13
CASSHRDIKYNEQFF	TGTGCCAGCAGCCATCGGGACATCAAATACAATGAGCAGTTCTTC	.	TRBV7-9	TRBJ2-1	few	15
CSVAGQTNTGELFF	TGCAGCGTTGCGGGACAGACGAACACCGGGGAGCTGTTTTTT	TRBD1	TRBV29-1	TRBJ2-2	.	14
CASSYRLRGTQYF	TGTGCCAGCAGCTACCGACTTAGGGGGACCCAGTACTTC	.	TRBV11-3	TRBJ2-5	.	13
CASVGQGRSGEQYF	TGTGCCAGTGTCGGGCAGGGGCGGTCGGGTGAGCAGTACTTC	.	TRBV19	TRBJ2-7	.	14
CASRPRRGIYEQYF	TGTGCCAGCAGGCCCCGTAGGGGTATCTACGAGCAGTACTTC	.	TRBV11-1	TRBJ2-7	.	14
CASSLADRQETQYF	TGTGCCAGCAGCTTAGCGGACAGGCAAGAGACCCAGTACTTC	TRBD1	TRBV7-3	TRBJ2-5	.	14
CASSRTAGGLVYEQYF	TGTGCCAGCAGCCGAACAGCGGGGGGGTTGGTCTACGAGCAGTACTTC	TRBD2	TRBV11-2	TRBJ2-7	once	16
CASRRGGQAPGELFF	TGTGCCAGCAGGAGAGGGGGACAGGCCCCCGGGGAGCTGTTTTTT	TRBD1	TRBV7-9	TRBJ2-2	.	15
CAMNQGNTIYF	TGTGCCATGAACCAGGGAAACACCATATATTTT	.	TRBV10-3	TRBJ1-3	.	11
CASRAPSSAGWGYTF	TGTGCCAGCAGGGCCCCCTCCAGCGCGGGTTGGGGCTACACCTTC	.	TRBV2	TRBJ1-2	once	15
CASSPRQAMFYGYTF	TGTGCCAGCAGCCCACGACAGGCTATGTTCTATGGCTACACCTTC	.	TRBV5-6	TRBJ1-2	.	15
CASTRQINQPQHF	TGTGCCAGTACCAGACAGATCAATCAGCCCCAGCATTTT	.	TRBV28	TRBJ1-5	.	13
CASSSLSGGRASEQFF	TGTGCCAGCAGCTCCCTGAGCGGCGGGAGGGCTAGTGAGCAGTTCTTC	TRBD2	TRBV14	TRBJ2-1	.	16
CASSRTDTEAFF	TGTGCCAGCAGTCGGACAGACACTGAAGCTTTCTTT	.	TRBV6-1	TRBJ1-1	.	12
CASSLGQGYQPQHF	TGTGCCAGCAGCTTGGGACAGGGCTACCAGCCCCAGCATTTT	TRBD1	TRBV5-6	TRBJ1-5	.	14
CATSRGLTGELFF	TGTGCCACCAGCAGAGGACTCACCGGGGAGCTGTTTTTT	.	TRBV15	TRBJ2-2	.	13
CATTGTGEAGELFF	TGTGCCACCACCGGGACAGGGGAGGCCGGGGAGCTGTTTTTT	TRBD1	TRBV10-3	TRBJ2-2	.	14
CASTRVGGAGSYEQYF	TGTGCCAGCACCAGAGTCGGCGGGGCCGGCTCCTACGAGCAGTACTTC	.	TRBV27	TRBJ2-7	.	16
CASKLPGGNYGYTF	TGTGCCAGTAAGCTTCCTGGGGGCAACTATGGCTACACCTTC	.	TRBV19	TRBJ1-2	.	14
CASRYGTSGAYEQYF	TGTGCCAGCAGATATGGGACTAGCGGGGCCTACGAGCAGTACTTC	TRBD2	TRBV5-4	TRBJ2-7	.	15
CASSPGGLPGDEQFF	TGTGCCAGCAGCCCCGGGGGACTTCCCGGGGATGAGCAGTTCTTC	.	TRBV7-2	TRBJ2-1	.	15
CASSFRQATNYGYTF	TGTGCCAGCAGCTTTAGACAGGCGACTAACTATGGCTACACCTTC	.	TRBV5-5	TRBJ1-2	.	15
CASSLVGAGAGNTIYF	TGCGCCAGCAGCTTGGTAGGGGCTGGTGCTGGAAACACCATATATTTT	.	TRBV5-1	TRBJ1-3	.	16
CASSLQGTRHNEQFF	TGTGCCAGCAGCTTGCAAGGGACTAGGCACAATGAGCAGTTCTTC	TRBD2	TRBV5-4	TRBJ2-1	.	15
CASSHDSYGYTF	TGTGCCAGCAGCCACGACAGCTATGGCTACACCTTC	.	TRBV4-2	TRBJ1-2	few	12
CASSRDNYNEQFF	TGTGCCAGCAGCCGAGACAACTACAATGAGCAGTTCTTC	.	TRBV7-7	TRBJ2-1	.	13
CASSEGLHLRGYGYTF	TGTGCCAGCAGCGAGGGACTCCACCTCCGGGGCTATGGCTACACCTTC	.	TRBV2	TRBJ1-2	.	16